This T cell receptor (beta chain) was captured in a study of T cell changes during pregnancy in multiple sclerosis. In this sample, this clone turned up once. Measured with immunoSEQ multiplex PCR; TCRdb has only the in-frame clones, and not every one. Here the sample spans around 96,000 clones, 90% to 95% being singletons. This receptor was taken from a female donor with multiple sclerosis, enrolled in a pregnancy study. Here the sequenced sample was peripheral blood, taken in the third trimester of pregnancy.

For the CDR3, the DNA is TGTGCCAGCAGTGAGGGGACTAGCGGACTCACAGATACGCAGTATTTT. Its protein is CASSEGTSGLTDTQYF. This chain joins TRBV9 and TRBJ2-3; TRBD2 matches at 11 bases. V lost 5 bases, J lost 2 bases, and 7 bases stayed unmatched. From germline, CDR1 is SGDLS and CDR2 YYNGEE. The CDR3 runs to 16 residues.